This TCR beta chain was sequenced in a study of beta chain features in type 1 diabetes. For the study at large: Examination covered around 100 million sorted cells spanning all samples. Overall study results and limits: Researchers report that Type 1 diabetes patients had moderately but significantly shorter TCRB CDR3s across all four CD4+ subsets.

The whole isolated RNA underwent reverse transcription, so sequencing captured expressed TCRB transcripts. Data came from immunoSEQ multiplex PCR; TCRdb stores just in-frame clones and leaves some out. Counted here are roughly 450,000 clones, around 10% occurring once; the ten biggest clones make up over 0.035%. Germline CDR1 is MDHEN and CDR2 is SYDVKM. The CDR3 is 16 residues long. V lost 5 bases and J lost 2; bases outside the gene matches: 9. This clone was seen a handful of times. Its antigen is as yet unknown. Input material: naive CD4+ T cells from blood. This clonotype was sampled from a woman between 18 and 29 years old in good health. The chain is built from TRBV28 and TRBJ1-3; 7 positions agree with TRBD1. This chain's CDR3 is CASSTYSTGAGNTIYF. For the CDR3, the DNA is TGTGCCAGCAGTACGTACTCAACAGGGGCTGGAAACACCATATATTTT. Drawing the rest from reference TRBV28 and TRBJ1-3, the complete variable domain is DVKVTQSSRYLVKRTGEKVFLECVQDMDHENMFWYRQDPGLGLRLIYFSYDVKMKEKGDIPEGYSVSREKKERFSLILESASTNQTSMYLCASSTYSTGAGNTIYFGEGSWLTVV.